The rows below give T cell receptor beta chains drawn from one sample of a study of shared clonotypes between healthy human individuals. Sequenced by immunoSEQ multiplex PCR; TCRdb stores in-frame clones only, minus some. The sample has millions of clones; more than 80% are singletons. Input material: naive CD4+ T cells sorted from blood. These TCRs come from a man between 18 and 35 years old in good health. Both conserved end residues are part of each CDR3. Fields, in order: J gene, CDR3 length, D gene, V gene, clone size, CDR3 DNA, CDR3 protein. D genes are given only for firm matches. The size of a clone is reported for some rows only, either as once, few or many, or as a class for expanded clones.

j_call: TRBJ2-4
cdr3_length: 15
d_call: TRBD1
v_call: TRBV6-1
clone_size: NA
cdr3_nt: TGTGCCAGCAGAGCGACAGGGGGCCGGGGTAACATTCAGTACTTC
cdr3_aa: CASRATGGRGNIQYF

j_call: TRBJ1-1
cdr3_length: 12
d_call: NA
v_call: TRBV18
clone_size: once
cdr3_nt: TGTGCCAGCTCACACGGGAACACTGAAGCTTTCTTT
cdr3_aa: CASSHGNTEAFF

j_call: TRBJ1-2
cdr3_length: 12
d_call: NA
v_call: TRBV28
clone_size: once
cdr3_nt: TGTGCCAGCAGTTTATCCCAGGGTGGCTACACCTTC
cdr3_aa: CASSLSQGGYTF

j_call: TRBJ2-7
cdr3_length: 15
d_call: TRBD1
v_call: TRBV6-5
clone_size: NA
cdr3_nt: TGTGCCAGCAGCGAGATGGGACAGGGGTCGCACGAGCAGTACTTC
cdr3_aa: CASSEMGQGSHEQYF

j_call: TRBJ1-5
cdr3_length: 13
d_call: NA
v_call: TRBV6-1
clone_size: NA
cdr3_nt: TGTGCCAGCAGTGAAGAGTTACGGCAGCCCCAGCATTTT
cdr3_aa: CASSEELRQPQHF

j_call: TRBJ2-7
cdr3_length: 13
d_call: TRBD1
v_call: TRBV10-3
clone_size: NA
cdr3_nt: TGTGCCATCAGTGTGTCAGGGGGCTACGAGCAGTACTTC
cdr3_aa: CAISVSGGYEQYF

j_call: TRBJ2-1
cdr3_length: 15
d_call: TRBD2
v_call: TRBV5-1
clone_size: NA
cdr3_nt: TGCGCCAGCAGCATTAGCGGGGTCTCCTACAATGAGCAGTTCTTC
cdr3_aa: CASSISGVSYNEQFF

j_call: TRBJ1-4
cdr3_length: 15
d_call: NA
v_call: TRBV10-3
clone_size: NA
cdr3_nt: TGTGCCATCAGTCCTGGTTGGGCTAAGGAGGAAAAACTGTTTTTT
cdr3_aa: CAISPGWAKEEKLFF

j_call: TRBJ1-3
cdr3_length: 14
d_call: TRBD1
v_call: TRBV28
clone_size: NA
cdr3_nt: TGTGCCAGCAGTTCACAGGGGGGTGGAAACACCATATATTTT
cdr3_aa: CASSSQGGGNTIYF

j_call: TRBJ2-5
cdr3_length: 12
d_call: TRBD1
v_call: TRBV7-2
clone_size: NA
cdr3_nt: TGTGCCAGCAGCATCGGGACAGGGACCCAGTACTTC
cdr3_aa: CASSIGTGTQYF

j_call: TRBJ2-7
cdr3_length: 12
d_call: NA
v_call: TRBV28
clone_size: NA
cdr3_nt: TGTGCCAGCAGTTTTACAGGTTACGAGCAGTACTTC
cdr3_aa: CASSFTGYEQYF

j_call: TRBJ2-1
cdr3_length: 16
d_call: NA
v_call: TRBV4-3
clone_size: NA
cdr3_nt: TGCGCCAGCAGCCAAGATCCCCCGGGTCCAGGCGTTGAGCAGTTCTTC
cdr3_aa: CASSQDPPGPGVEQFF

j_call: TRBJ2-7
cdr3_length: 15
d_call: TRBD1
v_call: TRBV5-1
clone_size: few
cdr3_nt: TGCGCCAGCAGCTTGGGCGGGACAGGGGTCAACGAGCAGTACTTC
cdr3_aa: CASSLGGTGVNEQYF

j_call: TRBJ2-7
cdr3_length: 15
d_call: NA
v_call: TRBV7-2
clone_size: NA
cdr3_nt: TGTGCCAGCAGCCCGAGCGGGACAGTGTATTACGAGCAGTACTTC
cdr3_aa: CASSPSGTVYYEQYF

j_call: TRBJ2-7
cdr3_length: 14
d_call: TRBD2
v_call: TRBV7-2
clone_size: NA
cdr3_nt: TGTGCCAGCAGCGTACCGGGACTAGCTTACGAGCAGTACTTC
cdr3_aa: CASSVPGLAYEQYF

j_call: TRBJ2-5
cdr3_length: 15
d_call: TRBD2
v_call: TRBV7-3
clone_size: NA
cdr3_nt: TGTGCCAGCAGCTTAACGGGACTAGCTGTGGAGACCCAGTACTTC
cdr3_aa: CASSLTGLAVETQYF

j_call: TRBJ2-1
cdr3_length: 15
d_call: NA
v_call: TRBV7-9
clone_size: NA
cdr3_nt: TGTGCCAGCAGCTTAGCAGATCAGCCGTACAATGAGCAGTTCTTC
cdr3_aa: CASSLADQPYNEQFF

j_call: TRBJ1-1
cdr3_length: 16
d_call: NA
v_call: TRBV28
clone_size: NA
cdr3_nt: TGTGCCAGCAGTCCACCAGCGGGACAACCGAACACTGAAGCTTTCTTT
cdr3_aa: CASSPPAGQPNTEAFF

j_call: TRBJ1-2
cdr3_length: 14
d_call: NA
v_call: TRBV5-5
clone_size: NA
cdr3_nt: TGTGCCAGCAGCTACGACTTAGACGGCTATGGCTACACCTTC
cdr3_aa: CASSYDLDGYGYTF

j_call: TRBJ2-3
cdr3_length: 15
d_call: NA
v_call: TRBV30
clone_size: NA
cdr3_nt: TGTGCCTGGATTGCAACCCCAGGCCTCACAGATACGCAGTATTTT
cdr3_aa: CAWIATPGLTDTQYF

j_call: TRBJ2-7
cdr3_length: 12
d_call: NA
v_call: TRBV10-1
clone_size: NA
cdr3_nt: TGCGCCAGCAGTGAGTCCGGGACCGAGCAGTACTTC
cdr3_aa: CASSESGTEQYF

j_call: TRBJ2-7
cdr3_length: 15
d_call: NA
v_call: TRBV5-5
clone_size: NA
cdr3_nt: TGTGCCAGCAGCTTGAGAGGGGAGGCGGCCTACGAGCAGTACTTC
cdr3_aa: CASSLRGEAAYEQYF

j_call: TRBJ2-2
cdr3_length: 14
d_call: NA
v_call: TRBV19
clone_size: NA
cdr3_nt: TGTGCCAGTAGTATCGGAGCGAGCCCCGGGGAGCTGTTTTTT
cdr3_aa: CASSIGASPGELFF

j_call: TRBJ2-3
cdr3_length: 14
d_call: TRBD2
v_call: TRBV18
clone_size: NA
cdr3_nt: TGTGCCAGCTCGGCTAGCGGAAACACAGATACGCAGTATTTT
cdr3_aa: CASSASGNTDTQYF

j_call: TRBJ2-3
cdr3_length: 11
d_call: NA
v_call: TRBV18
clone_size: NA
cdr3_nt: TGTGCCAGCTCACCAATTGATACGCAGTATTTT
cdr3_aa: CASSPIDTQYF

j_call: TRBJ2-2
cdr3_length: 15
d_call: NA
v_call: TRBV6-1
clone_size: NA
cdr3_nt: TGTGCCAGCAGTCACCCACCAGGGTTCAGCGGGGAGCTGTTTTTT
cdr3_aa: CASSHPPGFSGELFF

j_call: TRBJ1-6
cdr3_length: 16
d_call: NA
v_call: TRBV7-6
clone_size: once
cdr3_nt: TGTGCCAGCAGCTTAGAGGGGAGCTCCTATAATTCACCCCTCCACTTT
cdr3_aa: CASSLEGSSYNSPLHF

j_call: TRBJ1-2
cdr3_length: 13
d_call: NA
v_call: TRBV18
clone_size: NA
cdr3_nt: TGTGCCAGCTCGTCGGACAGCCCCTATGGCTACACCTTC
cdr3_aa: CASSSDSPYGYTF

j_call: TRBJ1-5
cdr3_length: 14
d_call: TRBD1
v_call: TRBV10-3
clone_size: NA
cdr3_nt: TGTGCCATCAGTGAGGACAGGGGCAATCAGCCCCAGCATTTT
cdr3_aa: CAISEDRGNQPQHF

j_call: TRBJ2-3
cdr3_length: 15
d_call: TRBD2
v_call: TRBV4-3
clone_size: NA
cdr3_nt: TGCGCCAGCAGCCAAGGGGGACTAGCGGCAGATACGCAGTATTTT
cdr3_aa: CASSQGGLAADTQYF

j_call: TRBJ1-1
cdr3_length: 14
d_call: NA
v_call: TRBV18
clone_size: NA
cdr3_nt: TGTGCCAGCTCACAGGGGCAGAAGAACACTGAAGCTTTCTTT
cdr3_aa: CASSQGQKNTEAFF

j_call: TRBJ1-2
cdr3_length: 13
d_call: NA
v_call: TRBV15
clone_size: NA
cdr3_nt: TGTGCCACCAGCAGAGGCGGACAGTATGGCTACACCTTC
cdr3_aa: CATSRGGQYGYTF

j_call: TRBJ2-7
cdr3_length: 16
d_call: TRBD2
v_call: TRBV9
clone_size: NA
cdr3_nt: TGTGCCAGCAGCGTAGGTCTAGCGGGAGGAGCGTACGAGCAGTACTTC
cdr3_aa: CASSVGLAGGAYEQYF

j_call: TRBJ2-7
cdr3_length: 15
d_call: TRBD1
v_call: TRBV7-6
clone_size: NA
cdr3_nt: TGTGCCAGCAGCCATCCGGGACAGGGACCCTACGAGCAGTACTTC
cdr3_aa: CASSHPGQGPYEQYF

j_call: TRBJ1-2
cdr3_length: 12
d_call: NA
v_call: TRBV10-3
clone_size: NA
cdr3_nt: TGTGCCATTTCAGGGGAGACCTATGGCTACACCTTC
cdr3_aa: CAISGETYGYTF

j_call: TRBJ1-2
cdr3_length: 15
d_call: TRBD1
v_call: TRBV6-5
clone_size: NA
cdr3_nt: TGTGCCAGCAGTTACCAAGACAGGGCCCCCCGGGGCTACACCTTC
cdr3_aa: CASSYQDRAPRGYTF

j_call: TRBJ2-3
cdr3_length: 13
d_call: NA
v_call: TRBV18
clone_size: NA
cdr3_nt: TGTGCCAGCTCACCCTATCTGGCAGATACGCAGTATTTT
cdr3_aa: CASSPYLADTQYF